The 21 T cell receptor beta chains given below trace back to one sample, sequenced in a study of T-cell reconstitution after alpha-beta-depleted transplantation in children (dated by TCRdb to the mid-2010s). The protocol used for the library was PCR. TCRdb shows the sequencer as Illumina HiSeq 2500. TCR library preparation used molecular barcoding, with unique molecular identifiers applied to normalize quantification of the TCRbeta repertoire. TCRdb trimmed public reads at Q25 via fastp, called clones via MiXCR and kept in-frame beta chains. CDR3 protein duplicates are merged, each entry listing the most common genes and DNA. The sample profile shows about 110,000 distinct CDR3 sequences; about 9.4% of them were found once. The ten largest clones capture 8% of the sample. The input for sequencing was PBMCs from the stem cell graft donor, taken from the stem cell graft. These receptors all stem from a human donor who donated a stem cell graft to a child with acute lymphoblastic leukemia.

In its sample, this clonotype was seen once. This rearrangement joins TRBV19 to TRBJ2-3; TRBD2 matches 9 bases. Germline assignment: CDR1 LNHDA and CDR2 SQIVND (reference sequence). Trimming at V came to 5 bases and at J to 8 bases, leaving 14 bases not matched to a gene. CDR3 size: 16 residues. The CDR3 spells CASSSAGLARLGTQYF. CDR3 nucleotides: TGTGCCAGTAGTTCCGCCGGACTAGCGAGGTTAGGTACGCAGTATTTT.

The sample holds many counts of this clonotype. CDR3 sequence reads: CSARVGGALSYEQYF. The CDR3 DNA follows: TGCAGTGCTAGAGTGGGGGGGGCTCTCTCCTACGAGCAGTACTTC. The chain links TRBV20-1 to TRBJ2-7; tentative D call: TRBD2 (7 bases). This CDR3 spans 15 amino acids. The germline gives CDR1 DFQATT, CDR2 SNEGSKA (reference sequence). With 1 base removed from V and 0 bases from J, the gap between germline ends came to 13 bases.

The table lists this clonotype with many counts. The rearrangement uses TRBV30 and TRBJ2-3; tentatively, D is TRBD2 (6 bases). The germline V gene has CDR1 GTSNPN and CDR2 SVGIG (reference sequence). CDR3 length: 15 amino acids. V was trimmed by 1 base and J by 2 bases, leaving 13 bases between them. The DNA of the CDR3 is TGTGCCTGGAGTGCCTACCGACTAGACACAGATACGCAGTATTTT. This encodes CAWSAYRLDTDTQYF.

The genes are TRBV3-1 and TRBJ2-7; weak D call: TRBD1 (5 bases). The CDR3 has 15 amino acids. The V and J ends lost 1 base and 0 bases respectively, with 10 bases between them. Germline CDR1 and CDR2: LGHDT and YNNKEL (reference sequence). The CDR3 DNA sequence: TGTGCCAGCAGCCAAGGGACAACAAGCTCCTACGAGCAGTACTTC. Protein: CASSQGTTSSYEQYF.

This clonotype was counted at least ten times. The chain links TRBV15 to TRBJ2-7; perhaps TRBD1 as D (6 bases). This CDR3 has 13 residues. CDR1 and CDR2 (germline): LNHNV, YYDKDF (reference sequence). V dropped 1 base and J dropped 3 bases, with 7 bases sitting between them. CDR3 nucleotide sequence: TGTGCCACCAGCAGAGGGGACAACTACGAGCAGTACTTC. Translation: CATSRGDNYEQYF.

This clonotype has at least ten counts. V and J are TRBV20-1 and TRBJ1-2, with D perhaps TRBD1 (6 bases). The CDR3 extends over 15 amino acids. V lost 3 bases, J lost 7 bases, and 21 bases lay in between. In germline, CDR1 is DFQATT, CDR2 SNEGSKA (reference sequence). DNA of the CDR3: TGCAGTGCTAGGCCATTTACCGGGGGCGGATCTGGCTACACCTTC. The encoded protein is CSARPFTGGGSGYTF.

There are many counts of this clonotype. The V and J genes are TRBV5-1 and TRBJ1-2; the D is unclear. CDR1 and CDR2 from the germline V gene are SGHRS and YFSETQ. This CDR3 is 14 amino acids long. Trimming took 3 bases from V and 0 from J, leaving 9 bases between them. Here the CDR3 reads CASSSAGTNYGYTF. CDR3 DNA sequence: TGCGCCAGCAGCTCAGCTGGTACTAACTATGGCTACACCTTC.

This clonotype was recorded many times. V usage is TRBV5-5 and J usage is TRBJ1-5; no firm D call. The V and J ends lost 4 bases and 6 bases respectively, with 14 bases between them. The CDR3 loop spans 14 amino acids. CDR1 SGHKS and CDR2 YYEKEE come from the germline V gene (reference sequence). CDR3 protein: CASSARVGIQPQHF. The CDR3 DNA is TGTGCCAGCAGCGCAAGGGTGGGAATTCAGCCCCAGCATTTT.

At least ten counts were recorded for this clonotype. The V call is TRBV4-2, the J call TRBJ2-6, with TRBD1 identical over 9 bases. The V segment lost 4 bases and the J segment 1 base; nucleotides outside the gene matches: 5. CDR1 is LGHNA and CDR2 is YNFKEQ in the germline V gene. There are 17 residues in the CDR3. For the CDR3, the DNA is TGTGCCAGCAGCCCAGGACAGGGGAAATCTGGGGCCAACGTCCTGACTTTC. Translated: CASSPGQGKSGANVLTF.

This clonotype was observed many times. V is TRBV20-1 and J is TRBJ2-3; 11 bases align to TRBD2. The CDR3 spans 15 residues. CDR1 is DFQATT, CDR2 SNEGSKA, per germline (reference sequence). The ends lost 1 base at V and 0 bases at J; junction bases unmatched: 0. CDR3 DNA sequence: TGCAGTGCTAGAGGGACTAGCGGGAGCACAGATACGCAGTATTTT. Translated, it gives CSARGTSGSTDTQYF.

Ten or more counts support this clonotype. The chain joins TRBV11-1 to TRBJ2-1; D perhaps matches TRBD2 (6 bases). With 3 bases removed from V and 0 bases from J, the gap between germline ends came to 18 bases. CDR3 length: 18 amino acids. CDR1 is SGHAT and CDR2 is FQDESV in the germline V gene (reference sequence). CDR3: CASSFQAGPLSSYNEQFF. The CDR3 DNA sequence: TGTGCCAGCAGCTTCCAAGCGGGCCCCCTTAGCTCCTACAATGAGCAGTTCTTC.

The V call is TRBV19, the J call TRBJ2-7; TRBD2 is a possible D gene (7 bases). The V gene's germline CDR1 is LNHDA and CDR2 SQIVND (reference sequence). The CDR3 totals 16 residues. The V and J ends lost 1 base and 2 bases respectively, with 15 bases between them. The DNA of the CDR3 is TGTGCCAGTAGTATAGTAGGCGGGGGCAGGGCCTACGAGCAGTACTTC. Translation: CASSIVGGGRAYEQYF.

This clonotype appeared many times. The chain has TRBV29-1 and TRBJ2-2; 7 bases match TRBD1. Unmatched junction bases numbered 2, after V lost 7 bases and J lost 6 bases. Germline CDR1 is SQVTM and CDR2 is ANQGSEA. This CDR3 has 11 amino acids. The CDR3 loop reads CSATGAGELFF. DNA for the CDR3: TGCAGCGCCACAGGGGCCGGGGAGCTGTTTTTT.

J is TRBJ1-2 and V is TRBV20-1, with D possibly matching TRBD1 (6 bases). Germline CDR1 is DFQATT and CDR2 is SNEGSKA (reference sequence). The CDR3 extends over 17 amino acids. V dropped 2 bases and J dropped 4 bases, with 23 bases sitting between them. CDR3 sequence: CSARSYRGIVEGYGYTF. The CDR3, as DNA: TGCAGTGCTAGATCATATAGGGGGATCGTCGAAGGCTATGGCTACACCTTC.

The chain uses TRBV7-9 and TRBJ1-2; unclear D gene. Trimming took 5 bases from V and 8 from J, leaving 12 bases between them. The CDR3 extends over 12 amino acids. Germline-derived CDR1 and CDR2 are SEHNR and FQNEAQ (reference sequence). The CDR3 bases are TGTGCCAGCAGCCACCGGATCGTCGGCTACACCTTC. Amino acid sequence: CASSHRIVGYTF. The full variable domain, rest sourced from reference TRBV7-9 and TRBJ1-2, is DTGVSQNPRHKITKRGQNVTFRCDPISEHNRLYWYRQTLGQGPEFLTYFQNEAQLEKSRLLSDRFSAERPKGSFSTLEIQRTEQGDSAMYLCASSHRIVGYTFGSGTRLTVV.

This clonotype was picked up many times. J is TRBJ1-1 and V is TRBV6-1; D not certain. Trimming took 5 bases from V and 1 from J, leaving 14 bases between them. Germline V gene lookup returns CDR1 MNHNS and CDR2 SASEGT. This CDR3 is built from 15 residues. The DNA for the CDR3 is TGTGCCAGCAGTCTAACGCAGGTTGGGAACACTGAAGCTTTCTTT. The encoded protein is CASSLTQVGNTEAFF.

This clonotype was counted at least ten times. The chain couples TRBV5-1 to TRBJ2-3; D not certain. This CDR3 spans 13 amino acids. V lost 0 bases and J 2 bases, leaving 4 bases between the germline ends. Germline lookup yields CDR1 SGHRS and CDR2 YFSETQ. The DNA for the CDR3 is TGCGCCAGCAGCTTGGCGGTCACAGATACGCAGTATTTT. As protein: CASSLAVTDTQYF.

Regarding this clonotype: A much larger clone lies a single base off, so this may be a read error. This chain joins TRBV20-1 and TRBJ2-7, with 7 positions matching TRBD1. Germline CDR1 and CDR2: DFQATT and SNEGSKA (reference sequence). The CDR3 has 13 residues. V shed 2 bases and J 6 bases; nucleotides not matched to a gene: 7. The CDR3 is CSARRDSPSEQYF. The CDR3, as DNA: TGCAGTGCTAGACGGGACAGCCCCTCCGAGCAGTACTTC.

This clonotype was seen a handful of times. J is TRBJ1-1 and V is TRBV3-1; no firm D call. The CDR3 sequence is 15 residues long. From germline, CDR1 is LGHDT and CDR2 YNNKEL (reference sequence). V was cut by 4 bases and J by 1 base, with 13 bases left in between. The CDR3 here is CASSRSLVRNTEAFF. CDR3 bases: TGTGCCAGCAGCCGATCGCTAGTGAGGAACACTGAAGCTTTCTTT.

V usage is TRBV14 and J usage is TRBJ1-1; D uncertain. The CDR3 is 13 residues long. Between the trimmed V and J ends, which lost 4 bases and 2 bases, there was a span of 8 bases. Germline assignment: CDR1 SGHDN and CDR2 FVKESK. The CDR3 loop is CASSPLSNTEAFF. CDR3 nucleotide sequence: TGTGCCAGCAGCCCCCTCAGTAACACTGAAGCTTTCTTT. Full variable domain (outside the CDR3, taken from reference TRBV14 and TRBJ1-1): EAGVTQFPSHSVIEKGQTVTLRCDPISGHDNLYWYRRVMGKEIKFLLHFVKESKQDESGMPNNRFLAERTGGTYSTLKVQPAELEDSGVYFCASSPLSNTEAFFGQGTRLTVV.

This clonotype was seen at least ten times. The V gene is TRBV5-5, the J gene TRBJ2-1; D gene ambiguous. The germline gives CDR1 SGHKS, CDR2 YYEKEE (reference sequence). V was trimmed by 0 bases and J by 0 bases, leaving 7 bases between them. The CDR3 runs 15 residues. The CDR3 nucleotides are TGTGCCAGCAGCTTGGTCCTGCGCTCCTACAATGAGCAGTTCTTC. Protein: CASSLVLRSYNEQFF.